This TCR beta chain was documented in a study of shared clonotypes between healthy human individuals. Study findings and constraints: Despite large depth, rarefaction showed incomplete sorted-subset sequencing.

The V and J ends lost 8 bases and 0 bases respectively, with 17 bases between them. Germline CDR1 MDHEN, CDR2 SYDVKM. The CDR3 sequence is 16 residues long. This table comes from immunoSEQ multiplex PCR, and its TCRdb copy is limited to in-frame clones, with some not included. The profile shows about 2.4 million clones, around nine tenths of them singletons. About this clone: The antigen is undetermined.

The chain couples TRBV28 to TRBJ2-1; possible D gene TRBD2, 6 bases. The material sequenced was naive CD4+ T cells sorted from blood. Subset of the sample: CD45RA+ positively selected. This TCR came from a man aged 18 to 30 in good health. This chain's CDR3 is CASLSRDSSSYNEQFF. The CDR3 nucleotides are TGTGCCAGCCTTTCCCGGGACTCAAGCTCCTACAATGAGCAGTTCTTC. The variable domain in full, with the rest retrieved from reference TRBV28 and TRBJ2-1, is DVKVTQSSRYLVKRTGEKVFLECVQDMDHENMFWYRQDPGLGLRLIYFSYDVKMKEKGDIPEGYSVSREKKERFSLILESASTNQTSMYLCASLSRDSSSYNEQFFGPGTRLTVL.